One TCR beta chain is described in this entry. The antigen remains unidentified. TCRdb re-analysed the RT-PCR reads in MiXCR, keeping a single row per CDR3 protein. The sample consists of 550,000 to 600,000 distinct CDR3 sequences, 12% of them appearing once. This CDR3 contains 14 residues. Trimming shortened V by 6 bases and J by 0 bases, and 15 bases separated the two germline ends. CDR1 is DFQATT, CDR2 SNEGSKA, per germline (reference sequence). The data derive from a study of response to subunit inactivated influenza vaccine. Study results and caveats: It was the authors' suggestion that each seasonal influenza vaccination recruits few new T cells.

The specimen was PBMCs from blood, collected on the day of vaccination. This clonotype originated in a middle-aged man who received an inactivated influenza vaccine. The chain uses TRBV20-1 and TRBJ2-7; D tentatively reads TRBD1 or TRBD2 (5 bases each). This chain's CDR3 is CSAFLGGSSYEQYF. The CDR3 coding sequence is TGCAGTGCCTTCCTTGGGGGAAGCTCCTACGAGCAGTACTTC.